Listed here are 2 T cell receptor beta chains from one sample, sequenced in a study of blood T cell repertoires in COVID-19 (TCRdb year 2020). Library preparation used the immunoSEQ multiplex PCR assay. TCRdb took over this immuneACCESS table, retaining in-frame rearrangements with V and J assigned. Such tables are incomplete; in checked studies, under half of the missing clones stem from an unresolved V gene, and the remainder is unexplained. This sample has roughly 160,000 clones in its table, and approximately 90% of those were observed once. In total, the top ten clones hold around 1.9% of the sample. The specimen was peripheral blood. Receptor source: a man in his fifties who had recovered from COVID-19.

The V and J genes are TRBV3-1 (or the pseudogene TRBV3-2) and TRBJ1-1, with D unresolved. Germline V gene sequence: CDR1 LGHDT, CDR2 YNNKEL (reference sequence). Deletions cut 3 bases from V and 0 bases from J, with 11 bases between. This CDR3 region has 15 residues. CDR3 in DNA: TGTGCCAGCAGCCACGGGAGGCCTATGAACACTGAAGCTTTCTTT. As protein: CASSHGRPMNTEAFF.

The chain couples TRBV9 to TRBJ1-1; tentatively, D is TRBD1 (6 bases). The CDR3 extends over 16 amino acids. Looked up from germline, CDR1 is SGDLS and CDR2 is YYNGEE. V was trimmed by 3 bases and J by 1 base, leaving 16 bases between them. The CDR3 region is CASSALPGQPNTEAFF. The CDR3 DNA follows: TGTGCCAGCAGCGCCCTCCCGGGACAACCGAACACTGAAGCTTTCTTT.